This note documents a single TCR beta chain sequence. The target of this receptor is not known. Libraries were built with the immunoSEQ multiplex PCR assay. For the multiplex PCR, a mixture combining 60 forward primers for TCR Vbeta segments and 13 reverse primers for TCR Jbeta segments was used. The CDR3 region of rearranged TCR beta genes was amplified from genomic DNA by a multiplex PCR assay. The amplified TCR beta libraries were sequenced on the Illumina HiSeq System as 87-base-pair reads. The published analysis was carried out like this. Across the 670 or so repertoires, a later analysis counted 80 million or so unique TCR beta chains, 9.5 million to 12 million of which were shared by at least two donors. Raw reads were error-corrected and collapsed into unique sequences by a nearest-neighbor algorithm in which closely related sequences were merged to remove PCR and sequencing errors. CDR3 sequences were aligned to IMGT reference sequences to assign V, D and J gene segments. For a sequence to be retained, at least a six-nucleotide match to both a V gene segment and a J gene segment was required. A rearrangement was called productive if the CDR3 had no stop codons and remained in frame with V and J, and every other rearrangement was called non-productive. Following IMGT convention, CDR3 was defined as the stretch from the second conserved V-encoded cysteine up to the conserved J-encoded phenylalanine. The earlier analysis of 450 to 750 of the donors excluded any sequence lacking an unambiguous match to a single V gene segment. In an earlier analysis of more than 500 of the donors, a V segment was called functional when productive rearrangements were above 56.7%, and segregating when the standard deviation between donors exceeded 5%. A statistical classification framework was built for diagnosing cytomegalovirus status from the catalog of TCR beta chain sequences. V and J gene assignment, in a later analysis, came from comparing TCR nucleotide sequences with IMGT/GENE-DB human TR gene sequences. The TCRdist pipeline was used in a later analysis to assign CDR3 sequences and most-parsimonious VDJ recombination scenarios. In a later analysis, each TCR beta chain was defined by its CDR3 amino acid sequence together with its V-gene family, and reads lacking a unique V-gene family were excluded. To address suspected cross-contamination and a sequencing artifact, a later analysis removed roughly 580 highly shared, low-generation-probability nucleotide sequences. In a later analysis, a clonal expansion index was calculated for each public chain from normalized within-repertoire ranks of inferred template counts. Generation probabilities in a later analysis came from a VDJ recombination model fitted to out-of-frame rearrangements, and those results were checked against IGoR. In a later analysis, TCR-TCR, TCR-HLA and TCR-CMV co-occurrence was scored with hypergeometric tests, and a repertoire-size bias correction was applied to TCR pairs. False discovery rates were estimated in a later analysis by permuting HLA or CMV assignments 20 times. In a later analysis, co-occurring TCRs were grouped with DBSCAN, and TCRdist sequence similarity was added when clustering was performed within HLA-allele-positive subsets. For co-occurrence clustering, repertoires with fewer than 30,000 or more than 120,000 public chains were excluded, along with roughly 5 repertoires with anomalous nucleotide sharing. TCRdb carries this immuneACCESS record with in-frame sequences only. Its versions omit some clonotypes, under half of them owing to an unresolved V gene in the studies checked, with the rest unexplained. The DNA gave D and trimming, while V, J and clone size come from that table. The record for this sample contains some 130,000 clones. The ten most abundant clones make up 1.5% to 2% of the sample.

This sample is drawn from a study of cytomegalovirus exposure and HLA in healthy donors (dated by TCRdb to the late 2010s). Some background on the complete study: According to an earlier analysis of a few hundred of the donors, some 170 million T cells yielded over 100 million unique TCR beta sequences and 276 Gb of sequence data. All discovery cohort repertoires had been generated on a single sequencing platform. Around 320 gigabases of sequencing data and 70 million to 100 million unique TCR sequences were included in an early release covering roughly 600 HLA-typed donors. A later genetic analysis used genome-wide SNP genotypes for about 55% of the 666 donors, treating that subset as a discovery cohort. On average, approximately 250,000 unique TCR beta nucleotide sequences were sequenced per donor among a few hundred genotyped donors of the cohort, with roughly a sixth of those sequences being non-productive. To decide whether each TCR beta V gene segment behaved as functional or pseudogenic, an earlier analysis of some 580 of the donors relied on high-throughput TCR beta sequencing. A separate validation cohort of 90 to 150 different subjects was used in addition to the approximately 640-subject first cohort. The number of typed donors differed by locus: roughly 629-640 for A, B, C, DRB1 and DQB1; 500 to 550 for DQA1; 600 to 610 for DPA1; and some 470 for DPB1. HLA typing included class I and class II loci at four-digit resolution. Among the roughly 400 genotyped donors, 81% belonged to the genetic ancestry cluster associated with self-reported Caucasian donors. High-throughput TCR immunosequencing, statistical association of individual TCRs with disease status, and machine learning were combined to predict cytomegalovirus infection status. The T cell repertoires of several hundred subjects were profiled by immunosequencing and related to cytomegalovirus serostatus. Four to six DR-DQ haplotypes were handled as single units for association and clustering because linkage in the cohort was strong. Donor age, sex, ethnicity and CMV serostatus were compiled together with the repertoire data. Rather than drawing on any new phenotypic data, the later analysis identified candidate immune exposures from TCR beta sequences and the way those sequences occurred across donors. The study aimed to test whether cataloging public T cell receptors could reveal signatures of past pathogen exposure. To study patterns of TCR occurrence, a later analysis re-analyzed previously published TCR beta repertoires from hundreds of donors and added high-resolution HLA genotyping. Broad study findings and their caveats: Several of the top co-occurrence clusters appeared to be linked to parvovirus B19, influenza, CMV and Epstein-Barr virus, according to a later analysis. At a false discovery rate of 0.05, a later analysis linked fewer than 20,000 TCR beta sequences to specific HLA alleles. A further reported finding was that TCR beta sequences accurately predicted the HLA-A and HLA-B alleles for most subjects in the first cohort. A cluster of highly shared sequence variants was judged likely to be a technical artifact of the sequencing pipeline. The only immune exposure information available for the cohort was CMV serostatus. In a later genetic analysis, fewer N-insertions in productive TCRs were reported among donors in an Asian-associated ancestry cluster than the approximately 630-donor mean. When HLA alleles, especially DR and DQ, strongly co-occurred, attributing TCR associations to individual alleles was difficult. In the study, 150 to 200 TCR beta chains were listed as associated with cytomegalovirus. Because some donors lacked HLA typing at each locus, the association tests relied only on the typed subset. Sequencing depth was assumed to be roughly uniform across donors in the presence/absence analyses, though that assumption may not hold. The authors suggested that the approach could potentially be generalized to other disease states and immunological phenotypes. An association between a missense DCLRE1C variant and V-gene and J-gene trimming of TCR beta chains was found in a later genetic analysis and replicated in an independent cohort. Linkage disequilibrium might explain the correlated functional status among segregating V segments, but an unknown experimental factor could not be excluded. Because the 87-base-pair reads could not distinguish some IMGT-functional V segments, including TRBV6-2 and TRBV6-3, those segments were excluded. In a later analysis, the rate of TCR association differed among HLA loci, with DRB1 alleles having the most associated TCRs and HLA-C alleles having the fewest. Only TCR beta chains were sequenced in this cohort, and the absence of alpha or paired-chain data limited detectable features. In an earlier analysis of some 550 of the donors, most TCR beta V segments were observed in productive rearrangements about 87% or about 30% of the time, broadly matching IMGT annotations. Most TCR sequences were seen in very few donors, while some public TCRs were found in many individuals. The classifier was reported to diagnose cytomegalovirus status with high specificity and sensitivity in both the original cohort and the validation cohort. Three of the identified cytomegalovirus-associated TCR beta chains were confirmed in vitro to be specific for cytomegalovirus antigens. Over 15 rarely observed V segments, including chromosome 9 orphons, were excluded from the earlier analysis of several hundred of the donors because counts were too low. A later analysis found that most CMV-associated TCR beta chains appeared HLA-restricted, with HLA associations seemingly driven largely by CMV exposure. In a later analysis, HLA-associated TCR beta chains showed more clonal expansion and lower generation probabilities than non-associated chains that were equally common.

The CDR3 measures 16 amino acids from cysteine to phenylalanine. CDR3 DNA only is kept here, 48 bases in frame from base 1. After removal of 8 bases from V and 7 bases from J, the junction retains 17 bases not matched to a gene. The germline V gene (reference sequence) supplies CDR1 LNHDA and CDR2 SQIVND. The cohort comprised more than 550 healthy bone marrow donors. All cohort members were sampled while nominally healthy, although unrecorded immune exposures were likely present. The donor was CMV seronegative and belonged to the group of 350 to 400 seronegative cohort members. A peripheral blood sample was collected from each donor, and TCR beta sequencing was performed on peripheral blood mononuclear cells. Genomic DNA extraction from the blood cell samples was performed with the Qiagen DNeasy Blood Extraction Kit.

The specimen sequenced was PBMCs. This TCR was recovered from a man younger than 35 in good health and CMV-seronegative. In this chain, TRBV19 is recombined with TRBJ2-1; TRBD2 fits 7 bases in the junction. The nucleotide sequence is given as TGTGCCAGTGGGCTATTAACGGGAGGAATAGGGAATGAGCAGTTCTTC. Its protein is CASGLLTGGIGNEQFF.